Sequencing of this TCR beta chain was carried out in a study of OX40 agonist ivuxolimab in advanced cancers. Looking at the study overall: Patients received ivuxolimab, an intravenous treatment, every 2 weeks at 0.01 to 10 mg/kg.

The data were produced by immunoSEQ multiplex PCR, yet TCRdb's version contains in-frame clones alone and is incomplete. This table holds tens of thousands of clones, 60% to 85% found once. The sample holds a few counts of this clone. Its antigen is as yet unknown. Study findings and constraints: Researchers did not establish what antigens the expanded peripheral T cells target. People who partly responded at 0.1-3.0 mg/kg had some of the least clonal expansion seen.

The CDR3 is 14 amino acids. With V trimmed by 3 bases and J by 2 bases, 4 bases remained unmatched. From germline, CDR1 is LNHDA and CDR2 SQIVND (reference sequence). The V call is TRBV19, the J call TRBJ2-7; 7 bases are shared with TRBD1. The specimen was CD4+ or CD8+ T cells sorted from blood, collected in a trial of the OX40 agonist ivuxolimab. This clonotype was obtained from an adult with an advanced solid tumor such as melanoma, head and neck, liver or kidney cancer. CDR3 protein: CASSMGDRAYEQYF. DNA of the CDR3: TGTGCCAGTAGTATGGGGGACAGAGCCTACGAGCAGTACTTC.